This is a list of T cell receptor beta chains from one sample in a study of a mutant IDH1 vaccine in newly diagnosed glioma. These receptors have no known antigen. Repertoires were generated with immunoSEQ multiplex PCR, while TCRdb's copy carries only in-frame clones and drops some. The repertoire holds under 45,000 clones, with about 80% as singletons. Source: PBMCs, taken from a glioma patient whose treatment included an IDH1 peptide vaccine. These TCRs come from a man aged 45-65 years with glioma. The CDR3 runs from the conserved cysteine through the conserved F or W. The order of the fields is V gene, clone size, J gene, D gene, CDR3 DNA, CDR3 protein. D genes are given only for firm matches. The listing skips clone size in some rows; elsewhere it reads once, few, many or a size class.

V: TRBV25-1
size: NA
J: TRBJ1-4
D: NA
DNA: TGTGCCAGCAGTGGGGGGAACAGAATCAATGAAAAACTGTTTTTT
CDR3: CASSGGNRINEKLFF

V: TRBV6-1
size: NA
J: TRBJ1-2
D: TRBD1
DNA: TGTGCCAGCAGTGACGACAGGGGAATGTATGGCTACACCTTC
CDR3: CASSDDRGMYGYTF

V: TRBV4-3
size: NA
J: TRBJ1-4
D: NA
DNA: TGCGCCAGCAGCCAAGATTGGCAGAGGAATGAAAAACTGTTTTTT
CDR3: CASSQDWQRNEKLFF

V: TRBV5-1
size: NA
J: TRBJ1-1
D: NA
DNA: TGCGCCAGCAGCTTGGGGGGCAGGGGTAATACTGAAGCTTTCTTT
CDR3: CASSLGGRGNTEAFF

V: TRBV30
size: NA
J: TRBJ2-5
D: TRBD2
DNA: TGTGCCTGGAGCGCGGTGGGGGGGGAGACCCAGTACTTC
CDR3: CAWSAVGGETQYF

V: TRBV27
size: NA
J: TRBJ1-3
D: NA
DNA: TGTGCCAGCAGTTTATCGACACCAGGAAACACCATATATTTT
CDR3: CASSLSTPGNTIYF

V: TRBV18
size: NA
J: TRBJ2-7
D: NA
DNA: TGTGCCAGCTCACCACGGGACGGCATTTACGAGCAGTACTTC
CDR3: CASSPRDGIYEQYF

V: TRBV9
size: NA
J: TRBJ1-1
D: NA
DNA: TGTGCCAGCAGCCCCCATGGGGCGAACACTGAAGCTTTCTTT
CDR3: CASSPHGANTEAFF

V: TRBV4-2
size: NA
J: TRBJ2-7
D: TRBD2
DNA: TGTGCCAGCAGCCAAGCGTGGGGGGGAAACGAGCAGTACTTC
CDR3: CASSQAWGGNEQYF

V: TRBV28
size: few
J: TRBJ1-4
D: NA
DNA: TGTGCCAGCAATGCCGGTAATGGTGAAAAACTGTTTTTT
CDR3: CASNAGNGEKLFF

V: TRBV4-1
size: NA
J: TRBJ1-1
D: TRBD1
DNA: TGCGCCAGCAGCCAAGGACAGGGCCGGCTAGGGAACACTGAAGCTTTCTTT
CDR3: CASSQGQGRLGNTEAFF

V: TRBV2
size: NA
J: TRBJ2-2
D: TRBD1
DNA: TGTGCCAGCAGTTCGACAGGGGGCCCGGGTGTTAGCGGGGAGCTGTTTTTT
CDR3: CASSSTGGPGVSGELFF

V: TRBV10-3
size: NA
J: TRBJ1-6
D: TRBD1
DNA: TGTGCCATCAGTGGGGCGGGACAGGGCAATTCATCCCTCCACTTT
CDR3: CAISGAGQGNSSLHF

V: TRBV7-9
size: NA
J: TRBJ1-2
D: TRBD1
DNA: TGTGCCAGCAGCTTGACAGGGGATGGCTACACCTTC
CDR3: CASSLTGDGYTF

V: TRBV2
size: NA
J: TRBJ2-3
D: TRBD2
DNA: TGTGCCAGCAGTGAGGAGGGACTAGCGGGGGCCGGGGGGCGGGATACGCAGTATTTT
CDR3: CASSEEGLAGAGGRDTQYF

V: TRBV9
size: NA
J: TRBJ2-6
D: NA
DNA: TGTGCCAGCAGCGCGGGACACGCTGGGGCCAACGTCCTGACTTTC
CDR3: CASSAGHAGANVLTF

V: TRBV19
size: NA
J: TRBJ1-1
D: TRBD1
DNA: TGTGCCAGTAGTATCCGGGACAGGGATACTGAAGCTTTCTTT
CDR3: CASSIRDRDTEAFF

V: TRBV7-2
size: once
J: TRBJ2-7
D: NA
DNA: TGTGCCAGCAGCTTAGCGGGAGCAGGGAACGAGCAGTACTTC
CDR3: CASSLAGAGNEQYF

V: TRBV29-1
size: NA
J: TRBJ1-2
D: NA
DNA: TGCAGCGTTGGGGATAAGCAACCGGGCTACACCTTC
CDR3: CSVGDKQPGYTF

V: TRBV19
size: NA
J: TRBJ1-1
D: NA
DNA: TGTGCCAGTAGTATACTCGGCTGGGACACTGAAGCTTTCTTT
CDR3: CASSILGWDTEAFF

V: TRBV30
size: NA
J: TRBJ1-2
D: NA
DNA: TGTGCCGGCGGAGGGTCCCGGGGGGGTGGCTACACCTTC
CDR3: CAGGGSRGGGYTF

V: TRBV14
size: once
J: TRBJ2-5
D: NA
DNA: TGTGCCAGCAGCCAAGATTGGGCCTCTTTGTACTTC
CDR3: CASSQDWASLYF

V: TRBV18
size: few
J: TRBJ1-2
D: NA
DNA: TGTGCCAGCTCACCTCGGACCCTCACAGACTTC
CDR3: CASSPRTLTDF

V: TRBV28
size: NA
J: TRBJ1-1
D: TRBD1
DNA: TGTGCCAGCAGTTTAGCGGGACAGGAAGCTTTCTTT
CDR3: CASSLAGQEAFF

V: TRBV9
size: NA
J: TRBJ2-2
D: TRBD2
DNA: TGTGCCAGCAGCGCGACTAGCGGGGGGACCGGGGAGCTGTTTTTT
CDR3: CASSATSGGTGELFF

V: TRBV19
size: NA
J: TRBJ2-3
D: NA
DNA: TGTGCCAGTAGTATGGTCGCTATAGGGCCAGATACGCAGTATTTT
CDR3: CASSMVAIGPDTQYF

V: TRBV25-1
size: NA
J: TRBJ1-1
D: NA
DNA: TGTGCCAGCAGTGCCGCGGGGGGGGCAGGCACTGAAGCTTTCTTT
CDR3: CASSAAGGAGTEAFF

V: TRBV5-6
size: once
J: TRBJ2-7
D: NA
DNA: TGTGCCAGCAGCCCCCTGGGGCAGGGACACTACGAGCAGTACTTC
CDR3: CASSPLGQGHYEQYF

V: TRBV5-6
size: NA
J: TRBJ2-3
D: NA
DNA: TGTGCCAGCAGCGAGGGAGGCACAGATACGCAGTATTTT
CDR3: CASSEGGTDTQYF

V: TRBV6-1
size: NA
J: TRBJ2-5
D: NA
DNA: TGTGCCAGCAGGCCCAGGGTGTGGGGCCAAGAGACCCAGTACTTC
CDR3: CASRPRVWGQETQYF

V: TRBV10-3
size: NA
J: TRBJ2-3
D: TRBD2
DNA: TGTGCCATCAGCCTGGGGAGCGGGGGCGGGGATACGCAGTATTTT
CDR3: CAISLGSGGGDTQYF

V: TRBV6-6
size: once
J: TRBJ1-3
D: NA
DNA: TGTGCCAGCAGTTTGGATACCGGCTCTGGAAACACCATATATTTT
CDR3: CASSLDTGSGNTIYF

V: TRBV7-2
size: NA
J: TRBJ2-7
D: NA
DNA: TGTGCCAGCAGCTTACTCCCCCAGAGGGACTACGAGCAGTACTTC
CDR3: CASSLLPQRDYEQYF

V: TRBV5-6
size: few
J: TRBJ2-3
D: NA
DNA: TGTGCCAGCAGCTTGTCCCTGAGCACAGATACGCAGTATTTT
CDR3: CASSLSLSTDTQYF

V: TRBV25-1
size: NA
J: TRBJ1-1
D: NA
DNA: TGTGCCAGCAATCCAGGGTGGAACACTGAAGCTTTCTTT
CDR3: CASNPGWNTEAFF

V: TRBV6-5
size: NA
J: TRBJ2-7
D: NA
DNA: TGTGCCAGCAGTCGCTCCCCCAGTACCTCCTACGAGCAGTACTTC
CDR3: CASSRSPSTSYEQYF

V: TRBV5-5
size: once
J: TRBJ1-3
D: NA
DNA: TGTGCCAGCATCCCCGGGACGGGGGCGCGAGGAAACACCATATATTTT
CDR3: CASIPGTGARGNTIYF

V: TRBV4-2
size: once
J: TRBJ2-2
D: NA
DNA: TGTGCCAGCAGCCAAGGGGTGGGGGGGAACACCGGGGAGCTGTTTTTT
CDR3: CASSQGVGGNTGELFF

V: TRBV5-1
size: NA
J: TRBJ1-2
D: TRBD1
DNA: TGCGCCAGCAGCCCCGGACAGGGGGACTATGGCTACACCTTC
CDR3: CASSPGQGDYGYTF

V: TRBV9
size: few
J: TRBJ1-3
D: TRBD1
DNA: TGTGCCAGCAGCTCGGGACAGGGGACGTCCGGAAACACCATATATTTT
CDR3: CASSSGQGTSGNTIYF

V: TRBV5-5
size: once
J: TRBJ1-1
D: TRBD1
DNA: TGCGCCAGCAGCTTTTCTGGGACAGGGGACCACACTGAAGCTTTCTTT
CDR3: CASSFSGTGDHTEAFF

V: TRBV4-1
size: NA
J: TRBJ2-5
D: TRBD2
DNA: TGCGCCAGCAGCCAAGAAGGCGGTAGCGGGGGGGGCGGATACCAAGAGACCCAGTACTTC
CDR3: CASSQEGGSGGGGYQETQYF

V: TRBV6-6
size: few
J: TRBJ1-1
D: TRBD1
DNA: TGTGCCAGCAGCTCTTCAAGGGGGCAAACTGAAGCTTTCTTT
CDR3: CASSSSRGQTEAFF

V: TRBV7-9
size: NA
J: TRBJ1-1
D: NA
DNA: TGTGCCAGCAGCTTAGCAAGGGGAGGCGCTGAAGCTTTCTTT
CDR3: CASSLARGGAEAFF

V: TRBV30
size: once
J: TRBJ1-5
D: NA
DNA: TGTGCCTGGAGCCCCGGCCAGGGGAATCAGCCCCAGCATTTT
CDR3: CAWSPGQGNQPQHF

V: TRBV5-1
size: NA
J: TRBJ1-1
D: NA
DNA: TGCGCCAGCAGCTTGATAACCCAGGGGACTGAAGCTTTCTTT
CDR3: CASSLITQGTEAFF

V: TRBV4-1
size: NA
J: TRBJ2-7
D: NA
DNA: TGCGCCAGCAGCCAAGCCACCGGGACGGACTCCTACGAGCAGTACTTC
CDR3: CASSQATGTDSYEQYF

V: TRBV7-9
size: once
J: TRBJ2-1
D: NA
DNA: TGTGCCAGCAGCTTAGCAGGGGGTGGTATAGATGAGCAGTTCTTC
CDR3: CASSLAGGGIDEQFF

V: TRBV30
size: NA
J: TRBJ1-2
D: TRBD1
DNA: TGTGCCTGTGTACAGGGGACGGACTATGGCTACACCTTC
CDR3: CACVQGTDYGYTF

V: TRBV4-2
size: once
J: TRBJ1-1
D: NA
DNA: TGTGCCAGCAGCCAAGATCCCCCGGGGGGGAACACTGAAGCTTTCTTT
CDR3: CASSQDPPGGNTEAFF

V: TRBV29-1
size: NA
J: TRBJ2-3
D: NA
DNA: TGCAGCGTTGAAGGTGAGAGGGGCCGCACAGATACGCAGTATTTT
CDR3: CSVEGERGRTDTQYF

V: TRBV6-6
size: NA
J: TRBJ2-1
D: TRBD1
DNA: TGTGCCAGCAGTTATTCCGGGACAGGGGGTTACAATGAGCAGTTCTTC
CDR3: CASSYSGTGGYNEQFF

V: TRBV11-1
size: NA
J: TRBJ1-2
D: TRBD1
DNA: TGTGCCAGCAGTTATGGGACAGGGAGTGGCTACACCTTC
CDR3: CASSYGTGSGYTF

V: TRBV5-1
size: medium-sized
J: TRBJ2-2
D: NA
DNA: TGCGCCAGCAGCCCCGCCCTAGCGACCGGGGAGCTGTTTTTT
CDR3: CASSPALATGELFF

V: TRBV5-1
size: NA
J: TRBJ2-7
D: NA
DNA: TGCGCCAGCAGCGCCCGGGACGACGTCGTGTTCTTC
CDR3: CASSARDDVVFF